Included here is one T cell receptor beta chain sequence, with context. As yet, its antigen is unknown. This record belongs to a study of T cell responses to AZD1222 COVID-19 vaccine. Assay used: immunoSEQ multiplex PCR; TCRdb lists only in-frame clones, some missing. Of about 74,000 clones listed, 75% to 95% are singletons. Whole-study results and caveats: Only five to seven individuals given AZD1222 were seropositive at baseline. Repertoires were collected only later (after the peak T cell response had occurred).

The germline CDR1 and CDR2 sequences are LNHDA and SQIVND (reference sequence). The CDR3 spans 15 residues. V lost 5 bases, J lost 0 bases, and 4 bases stayed unmatched. This chain joins TRBV19 and TRBJ1-1; 9 nucleotides match TRBD1. The specimen was peripheral blood, collected 28 days after the second AZD1222 dose. The sequence was collected from an adult who received the AZD1222 COVID-19 vaccine. The CDR3 loop is CASSEGTGLNTEAFF. The CDR3 DNA reads TGTGCCAGTAGTGAGGGGACAGGGTTGAACACTGAAGCTTTCTTT.